This T cell receptor beta chain was captured by sequencing in a study of blood T cell repertoires in COVID-19. Trimming left V 6 bases short and J 4 bases short, with 12 bases between. CDR1 and CDR2 from the germline V gene are MGHRA and YSYEKL. This CDR3 region has 13 residues. TCRdb's table, derived via immunoSEQ multiplex PCR, lists solely in-frame clones and lacks some. This table has some 400,000 clones, just under 90% appearing once. Allocation to cohorts depended on clinical history reported by the participants. The clonotype comes from a woman in her thirties who had recovered from COVID-19. The chain has TRBV4-1 and TRBJ1-2; D unclear. Sequences were obtained from PBMCs or T cells enriched from blood (not recorded which). CDR3 in amino acids: CASRPDGSYGYTF. The CDR3 DNA follows: TGCGCCAGCAGACCGGACGGGAGCTATGGCTACACCTTC.